The sequence of this T cell receptor (beta chain) was determined in a study of graft-versus-host responses after intestinal transplantation. Sequencing used immunoSEQ multiplex PCR; TCRdb keeps in-frame clones, though not all of them. The sample lists around 90,000 clones; 90% to 95% were seen once. Germline assignment: CDR1 LNHDA and CDR2 SQIVND (reference sequence). V lost 5 bases and J lost 5; bases outside the gene matches: 3. The CDR3 extends over 12 amino acids. With respect to this clone: Its target is not known.

V and J are TRBV19 and TRBJ2-7; 7 nucleotides agree with TRBD1. The receptor was isolated from a human donor who was the organ donor for an intestinal transplant. This material consisted of unstimulated CD8+ T cells sorted from spleen or lymph node cells, taken before transplant. The CDR3 spells CASSARGHEQYF. The CDR3 nucleotides read TGTGCCAGTAGTGCAAGGGGGCACGAGCAGTACTTC.